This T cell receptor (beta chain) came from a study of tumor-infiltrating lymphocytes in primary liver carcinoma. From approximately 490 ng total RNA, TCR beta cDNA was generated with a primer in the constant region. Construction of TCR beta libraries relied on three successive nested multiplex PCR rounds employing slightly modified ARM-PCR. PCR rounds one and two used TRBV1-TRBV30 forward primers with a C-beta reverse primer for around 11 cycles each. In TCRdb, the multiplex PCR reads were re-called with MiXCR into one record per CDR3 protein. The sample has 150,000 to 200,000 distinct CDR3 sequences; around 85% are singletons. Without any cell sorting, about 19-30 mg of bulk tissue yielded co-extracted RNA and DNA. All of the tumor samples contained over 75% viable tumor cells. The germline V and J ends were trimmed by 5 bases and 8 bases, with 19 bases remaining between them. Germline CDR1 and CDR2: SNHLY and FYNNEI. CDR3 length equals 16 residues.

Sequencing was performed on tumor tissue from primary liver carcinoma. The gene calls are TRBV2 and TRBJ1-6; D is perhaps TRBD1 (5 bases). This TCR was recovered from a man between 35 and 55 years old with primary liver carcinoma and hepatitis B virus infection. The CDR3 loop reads CASSPVGGGEYSPLHF. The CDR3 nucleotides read TGTGCCAGCAGTCCTGTGGGGGGAGGGGAATATTCACCCCTCCACTTT. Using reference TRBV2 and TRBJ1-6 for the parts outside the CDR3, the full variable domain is EPEVTQTPSHQVTQMGQEVILRCVPISNHLYFYWYRQILGQKVEFLVSFYNNEISEKSEIFDDQFSVERPDGSNFTLKIRSTKLEDSAMYFCASSPVGGGEYSPLHFGNGTRLTVT.